Shown below are 28 T cell receptor beta chains from a single sample sequenced in a study of T cells in Graves' hyperthyroidism and ophthalmopathy (dated by TCRdb to the late 2010s). The library was prepared using multiplex PCR. Sequencing was performed on an Illumina HiSeq 2000. The TCR beta CDR3 regions were amplified from RNA transcripts. The TCR CDR3 was subjected to a first round of RT-PCR using the HTBI primer set and the Qiagen OneStep RT-PCR kit. Using fastp trimming at Q25 and MiXCR clonotype assembly, TCRdb reanalyzed the public sequencing data and kept in-frame beta chains. When rows share a CDR3 protein, they turn into one entry using the most common DNA and genes. This sample gives roughly 500,000 distinct CDR3 sequences in total; approximately 15% of them show up just once. About 5.8% of the sample is in the top ten clones. The sample taken for sequencing was blood. Every receptor here comes from a woman aged 25 to 39 with Graves' hyperthyroidism that later progressed to Graves' ophthalmopathy.

This clonotype was detected ten times or more. CDR3 sequence reads: CASSGGLSYGYTF. As DNA, the CDR3 is TGTGCCAGCAGCGGGGGACTCTCGTATGGCTACACCTTC. V usage is TRBV5-8 and J usage is TRBJ1-2; the D gene is possibly TRBD1 (5 bases). Deletions cut 4 bases from V and 5 bases from J, with 12 bases between. The germline gives CDR1 SGHTS, CDR2 YDEGEE. The CDR3 is made up of 13 amino acids.

This clonotype was counted only a few times. An end of the junction differs from the germline gene, which may be a read error. V usage is TRBV11-1 and J usage is TRBJ2-2, with D tentatively TRBD2 (6 bases). The germline gives CDR1 SGHAT, CDR2 FQDESV (reference sequence). The CDR3 extends over 16 amino acids. The chain's CDR3 is CASRMGTITYTGGLFF. The CDR3 DNA reads as TGTGCCAGCAGAATGGGTACTATTACCTACACCGGGGGGCTGTTTTTT.

This clonotype was detected only a few times. The chain has TRBV10-1 and TRBJ1-6, with D tentatively TRBD1 (6 bases). The CDR3 has 14 amino acids. Trimming removed 4 bases at V and 8 bases at J, with 12 bases between. Per the germline V gene, CDR1 is WNHNN and CDR2 is SYGVQD (reference sequence). In DNA form, the CDR3 reads TGCGCCAGCAGTGGGAACAGGGTTTATTCACCCCTCCACTTT. Amino acid sequence: CASSGNRVYSPLHF.

This clonotype was detected ten times or more. The chain carries TRBV28 and TRBJ2-5, with TRBD1 matching over 7 bases. Looked up from germline, CDR1 is MDHEN and CDR2 is SYDVKM. V lost 6 bases and J lost 5; bases outside the gene matches: 9. This CDR3 is 14 amino acids long. CDR3 protein: CASSPNDRVETQYF. CDR3 coding DNA: TGTGCCAGCAGCCCAAACGACAGGGTCGAGACCCAGTACTTC. The full variable domain, rest sourced from reference TRBV28 and TRBJ2-5, is DVKVTQSSRYLVKRTGEKVFLECVQDMDHENMFWYRQDPGLGLRLIYFSYDVKMKEKGDIPEGYSVSREKKERFSLILESASTNQTSMYLCASSPNDRVETQYFGPGTRLLVL.

This clonotype occurred many times. This rearrangement joins TRBV19 to TRBJ2-7; 12 nucleotides match TRBD2. The CDR3 runs 16 residues. The trim removed 5 bases at V and 0 bases at J, leaving 5 bases unmatched. Per the germline V gene, CDR1 is LNHDA and CDR2 is SQIVND (reference sequence). The CDR3 bases are TGTGCCAGTAGTTCCTGGACTAGCGGGACCTCCTACGAGCAGTACTTC. It codes for CASSSWTSGTSYEQYF.

The chain couples TRBV28 to TRBJ2-7; D is possibly TRBD1 or TRBD2 (5 bases each). The V end was cut by 10 bases, the J end by 0 bases, with 25 bases between. The V gene's germline CDR1 is MDHEN and CDR2 SYDVKM. The CDR3 covers 17 residues. CDR3: CATNPPRQGPISYEQYF. CDR3 sequence (DNA): TGTGCCACCAACCCGCCCAGGCAGGGACCAATCTCCTACGAGCAGTACTTC.

This clonotype has at least ten counts. The chain employs TRBV6-1 and TRBJ1-2; 7 bases line up with TRBD1. CDR1 is MNHNS, CDR2 SASEGT, per germline. V gave up 4 bases and J gave up 4 bases; unmatched junction bases: 12. The CDR3 length is 16 residues. The CDR3: CASSGPGQKISYGYTF. CDR3 bases: TGTGCCAGCAGTGGCCCGGGACAGAAGATATCCTATGGCTACACCTTC.

This rearrangement joins TRBV7-2 to TRBJ2-1; maybe TRBD1 (5 bases). Trimming removed 6 bases from V and 6 bases from J, with 21 bases in between. The CDR3 is made up of 16 amino acids. The germline gives CDR1 SGHTA, CDR2 FQGNSA. The CDR3 DNA follows: TGTGCCAGCAGACCCTCATGGGAAGGACACACCAATGAGCAGTTCTTC. Its protein is CASRPSWEGHTNEQFF.

This clonotype was seen repeatedly, ten times or more. V is TRBV28 and J is TRBJ2-1; no definite D call. V lost 2 bases and J 4 bases, leaving 3 bases between the germline ends. The CDR3 runs 12 residues. The V gene's germline CDR1 is MDHEN and CDR2 SYDVKM. CDR3 sequence reads: CASSLQYNEQFF. The CDR3 DNA reads TGTGCCAGCAGTTTACAGTACAATGAGCAGTTCTTC.

This clonotype was picked up one time. A read error is possible here, since a much larger clone lies one base away. V and J are TRBV19 and TRBJ1-1, with 9 bases fitting TRBD1. The CDR3 runs to 15 residues. CDR1 LNHDA and CDR2 SQIVND come from the germline V gene (reference sequence). Trimming at V came to 5 bases and at J to 6 bases, leaving 10 bases not matched to a gene. CDR3 loop: CASSSQGQGSAEAFF. CDR3 DNA: TGTGCCAGTAGTTCACAAGGACAGGGGTCGGCTGAAGCTTTCTTT.

The chain combines TRBV27 with TRBJ2-7, with D uncertain. The CDR3 extends over 14 amino acids. Trimming pared 3 bases from V and 1 base from J, leaving 10 bases between. The germline gives CDR1 MNHEY, CDR2 SMNVEV (reference sequence). The CDR3 bases are TGTGCCAGCAGTTTTGGCCGTCGGTCCTACGAGCAGTACTTC. Its protein is CASSFGRRSYEQYF.

A few counts support this clonotype. This sequence joins TRBV30 and TRBJ2-3, with D tentatively TRBD2 (8 bases). The CDR3 has 14 residues. Trimming stripped 2 bases from V and 6 bases from J, with 15 bases between. Germline CDR1 and CDR2: GTSNPN and SVGIG (reference sequence). The CDR3, as DNA: TGTGCCTGGAGTCCGCGGGAGGACAGGGATACGCAGTATTTT. It encodes CAWSPREDRDTQYF. Looking up the rest from reference TRBV30 and TRBJ2-3 gives the full variable domain: SQTIHQWPATLVQPVGSPLSLECTVEGTSNPNLYWYRQAAGRGLQLLFYSVGIGQISSEVPQNLSASRPQDRQFILSSKKLLLSDSGFYLCAWSPREDRDTQYFGPGTRLTVL.

With regard to this clonotype: A read error may be the cause here, since a much bigger clone is one base away. The J gene is TRBJ1-2, the V gene TRBV29-1; 8 positions match TRBD1. Germline CDR1 SQVTM, CDR2 ANQGSEA. V was clipped by 6 bases and J by 3 bases; unmatched bases: 12. CDR3 size: 15 residues. CDR3 nucleotides: TGCAGCGTCGGCATGAGGGACAGGAGAGACTATGGCTACACCTTC. Translating gives CSVGMRDRRDYGYTF. Using reference TRBV29-1 and TRBJ1-2 for the parts outside the CDR3, the full variable domain is SAVISQKPSRDICQRGTSLTIQCQVDSQVTMMFWYRQQPGQSLTLIATANQGSEATYESGFVIDKFPISRPNLTFSTLTVSNMSPEDSSIYLCSVGMRDRRDYGYTFGSGTRLTVV.

The gene calls are TRBV9 and TRBJ2-7, with 9 bases fitting TRBD1. V gave up 4 bases and J gave up 4 bases; unmatched junction bases: 12. The CDR3 is 16 amino acids. CDR1 is SGDLS, CDR2 YYNGEE, per germline. CDR3 sequence reads: CASSMTSGTGFYEQYF. CDR3 DNA sequence: TGTGCCAGCAGCATGACTTCCGGGACAGGGTTTTACGAGCAGTACTTC.

V usage is TRBV5-1 and J usage is TRBJ2-3; possibly TRBD2 for D (6 bases). V dropped 2 bases and J dropped 11 bases, with 21 bases sitting between them. Per germline, CDR1 SGHRS and CDR2 YFSETQ. This CDR3 has 15 residues. DNA for the CDR3: TGCGCCAGCAGCTTAAGGCCTACGGACTATTTTGTGCAGTATTTT. Amino acid sequence: CASSLRPTDYFVQYF.

This clonotype was counted at least ten times. The chain recombines TRBV20-1 with TRBJ2-7, with 8 bases fitting TRBD1. Germline CDR1 reads DFQATT; CDR2 reads SNEGSKA (reference sequence). CDR3 length: 13 residues. V lost 6 bases, J lost 3 bases, and 7 bases stayed unmatched. In nucleotides, the CDR3 is TGCAGTGCCGTGATTGACAGGGGCTACGAGCAGTACTTC. This translates into CSAVIDRGYEQYF.

The rearrangement links TRBV20-1 to TRBJ2-1, with 9 positions matching TRBD2. V shed 0 bases, J shed 5 bases, and the junction held 17 bases outside the gene matches. Per germline, CDR1 DFQATT and CDR2 SNEGSKA (reference sequence). CDR3 length: 19 residues. The CDR3 DNA is TGCAGTGCTAGAGATCAAGATAAGGCGGGAGGGCCTAGGGACAATGAGCAGTTCTTC. It specifies CSARDQDKAGGPRDNEQFF.

A note on this clonotype: A single base separates this from a much larger clone, so it may be a read error. The genes are TRBV3-1 and TRBJ2-7, with D unresolved. The germline gives CDR1 LGHDT, CDR2 YNNKEL (reference sequence). This CDR3 contains 12 residues. CDR3 bases: TGTGCCATCAGCCAAGATACCTACGAGCAGTACTTC. Translating gives CAISQDTYEQYF.

This clonotype was seen many times. This chain uses TRBV12-3 or TRBV12-4 with TRBJ2-7; D is possibly TRBD2 (5 bases). Trimming pared 5 bases from V and 2 bases from J, leaving 10 bases between. The CDR3 has 13 amino acids. CDR3 nucleotides: TGTGCCAGCAGTAGCAACGGGGCCTACGAGCAGTACTTC. The encoded protein is CASSSNGAYEQYF.

This clonotype was observed a handful of times. The chain carries TRBV24-1 and TRBJ1-1; D unclear. Germline CDR1 KGHDR, CDR2 SFDVKD. The V end lost 5 bases, the J end lost 1 base, and 10 bases lay between the germline ends. The CDR3 consists of 14 residues. The CDR3 reads CATSGSGPNTEAFF. The CDR3 DNA follows: TGTGCCACCAGTGGATCAGGCCCGAACACTGAAGCTTTCTTT.

The sample holds many counts of this clonotype. The CDR3 is CASSLGQGETQYF. For the CDR3, the DNA is TGTGCCAGCAGCTTGGGACAGGGGGAGACCCAGTACTTC. This chain joins TRBV7-9 and TRBJ2-5; 10 bases are shared with TRBD1. V shed 3 bases and J 5 bases; nucleotides not matched to a gene: 0. This CDR3 is built from 13 residues. Germline loops: CDR1 SEHNR, CDR2 FQNEAQ (reference sequence).

Comments on this clonotype: A read error is possible here, since a much larger clone lies one base away. The conserved final phenylalanine or tryptophan is absent from the CDR3, which likely points to a read error. This chain links TRBV7-2 with TRBJ1-5; D perhaps matches TRBD1 (5 bases). Trimming pared 1 base from V and 11 bases from J, leaving 12 bases between. Germline V gene lookup returns CDR1 SGHTA and CDR2 FQGNSA. The length of the CDR3 is 13 residues. The CDR3 DNA follows: TGTGCCAGCAGCTTAGAGGGGTGGGGGACCCAGCATCTT. Amino acid sequence: CASSLEGWGTQHL.

The chain employs TRBV5-1 and TRBJ2-5; a weak D match, TRBD2 (5 bases). The ends were cut back, 2 bases at V and 2 bases at J, with 16 bases in the middle. Germline V gene data show CDR1 as SGHRS and CDR2 as YFSETQ. The CDR3 consists of 16 residues. CDR3 residues: CASSLAVAGRQETQYF. CDR3 nucleotide sequence: TGCGCCAGCAGCTTAGCCGTTGCGGGCAGACAAGAGACCCAGTACTTC.

This clonotype turned up a few times. The gene calls are TRBV6-1 and TRBJ2-2; 8 positions agree with TRBD2. The CDR3 totals 13 residues. Trimming took 8 bases from V and 6 from J; bases not matched to a gene: 5. CDR1 is MNHNS and CDR2 is SASEGT in the germline V gene. CDR3 nucleotide sequence: TGTGCCAGCCGGGAGGGGTACGCCGGGGAGCTGTTTTTT. This encodes CASREGYAGELFF.

This clonotype was counted many times. The chain combines TRBV5-8 with TRBJ2-3; D unclear. Trimming took off 5 bases at V and 0 bases at J, with 13 bases between the two ends. Germline V gives CDR1 SGHTS, CDR2 YDEGEE. The CDR3 consists of 15 residues. DNA for the CDR3: TGTGCCAGCAGTTACTCCCCGGCTAGCACAGATACGCAGTATTTT. It codes for CASSYSPASTDTQYF.

Points on this clonotype: This sequence may be a read error, since a much larger clone differs from it by one base. The chain employs TRBV20-1 and TRBJ1-1; TRBD1 might be the D (6 bases). V shed 8 bases and J shed 1 base, with 17 bases lying between them. Germline V gene data show CDR1 as DFQATT and CDR2 as SNEGSKA (reference sequence). This CDR3 has 14 residues. The CDR3 coding sequence is TGCAGTACTAATCGGGAACAGGGGAACACTGAAGCTTTCTTT. Translation: CSTNREQGNTEAFF.

This clonotype was counted only a few times. This chain uses TRBV6-1 with TRBJ1-5; D gene unclear. Germline assignment: CDR1 MNHNS and CDR2 SASEGT. Trimming pared 1 base from V and 3 bases from J, leaving 10 bases between. CDR3 length: 15 amino acids. The chain's CDR3 is CASSEEVAVNQPQHF. In DNA form, the CDR3 reads TGTGCCAGCAGTGAAGAGGTGGCGGTCAATCAGCCCCAGCATTTT.

CDR3 loop: CASSPKTVLMNTEAFF. CDR3 DNA sequence: TGTGCCAGTAGCCCGAAGACAGTGCTAATGAACACTGAAGCTTTCTTT. The rearrangement links TRBV19 to TRBJ1-1, with D possibly being TRBD1 (5 bases). CDR3 length: 16 residues. CDR1 is LNHDA, CDR2 SQIVND, per germline (reference sequence). V was cut by 6 bases and J by 0 bases, with 17 bases left in between.